These 9 T cell receptor beta chains were sequenced from one sample in a study of STAT5B mutations in CD4+ large granular lymphocyte leukemia. TCRdb's table, derived via immunoSEQ multiplex PCR, lists solely in-frame clones and lacks some. Counted here are about 32,000 clones, 55% to 80% occurring once; the ten biggest clones make up 1.5% to 2%. The sequenced sample was CD4+ T cells from blood buffy coats. The receptors derive from a human donor in good health.

The chain couples TRBV9 to TRBJ2-3; TRBD2 matches at 8 bases. J was trimmed by 4 bases and V by 4 bases; bases with no gene match: 5. The CDR3 totals 14 residues. CDR1 and CDR2 (germline): SGDLS, YYNGEE. The CDR3 DNA reads TGTGCCAGCAGCTTCGGGGGGGCCTCAGATACGCAGTATTTT. Translated: CASSFGGASDTQYF.

The chain has TRBV5-1 and TRBJ1-6; TRBD1 aligns across 8 bases. Germline V gene data show CDR1 as SGHRS and CDR2 as YFSETQ. The J segment lost 10 bases and the V segment lost 1 base, leaving 4 bases of the junction unmatched. This CDR3 is built from 14 residues. DNA of the CDR3: TGCGCCAGCAGCTTGACAGGGGGAGACTCACCCCTCCACTTT. As protein: CASSLTGGDSPLHF.

The chain is built from TRBV15 and TRBJ1-2; 8 bases match TRBD1. Germline trimming cut 4 bases from V and 0 bases from J; bases unmatched to any gene: 4. The CDR3 covers 15 residues. From germline, CDR1 is LNHNV and CDR2 YYDKDF (reference sequence). CDR3 protein: CATSTDRGSNYGYTF. The CDR3 DNA is TGTGCCACCAGCACAGACAGGGGTTCTAACTATGGCTACACCTTC.

This sequence joins TRBV5-6 and TRBJ1-1; no reliable D call. The CDR3 totals 14 residues. The germline V gene encodes CDR1 SGHDT and CDR2 YYEEEE. V lost 7 bases, J lost 1 base, and 14 bases lay in between. CDR3 loop: CASRPGQWNTEAFF. The DNA for the CDR3 is TGTGCCAGCCGACCCGGCCAGTGGAACACTGAAGCTTTCTTT.

There are a few counts of this clone. Here the CDR3 DNA reads TGTGCCAGCAGTTTATCGATAGGCGGGACCTACAATGAGCAGTTCTTC. Protein sequence: CASSLSIGGTYNEQFF. V usage is TRBV28 and J usage is TRBJ2-1; possible D gene TRBD2, 6 bases. Germline loops: CDR1 MDHEN, CDR2 SYDVKM. V was cut by 1 base and J by 2 bases, with 12 bases left in between. CDR3 length: 16 amino acids.

The sample holds a few counts of this clone. The gene calls are TRBV7-9 and TRBJ2-7; the D gene is possibly TRBD2 (5 bases). Germline V gene data show CDR1 as SEHNR and CDR2 as FQNEAQ (reference sequence). V was clipped by 4 bases and J by 2 bases, with 15 bases between them. The CDR3 has 15 residues. The CDR3 spells CASSSPRAGPYEQYF. CDR3 DNA sequence: TGTGCCAGCAGCTCACCGCGGGCCGGACCCTACGAGCAGTACTTC.

V gene TRBV6-1 combines with J gene TRBJ1-5, with D unresolved. V lost 1 base to trimming and J lost 7 bases, with 11 bases between them. The CDR3 has 14 amino acids. Germline V gene data show CDR1 as MNHNS and CDR2 as SASEGT. CDR3 protein: CASSEGVTHQPQHF. The CDR3 nucleotides are TGTGCCAGCAGTGAAGGGGTCACCCACCAGCCCCAGCATTTT.

The gene calls are TRBV7-2 and TRBJ2-7; D assignment may be TRBD1 or TRBD2 (5 bases each). The CDR3 is made up of 14 amino acids. V was trimmed by 1 base and J by 2 bases, leaving 9 bases between them. The germline V gene has CDR1 SGHTA and CDR2 FQGNSA. The chain's CDR3 is CASSLVGPTYEQYF. DNA for the CDR3: TGTGCCAGCAGCTTAGTGGGACCAACCTACGAGCAGTACTTC.

The chain joins TRBV5-1 to TRBJ2-1, with 8 bases matching TRBD1. V shed 4 bases, J shed 0 bases, and the junction held 3 bases outside the gene matches. From germline, CDR1 is SGHRS and CDR2 YFSETQ. The CDR3 loop spans 15 amino acids. The CDR3 protein is CASSRTGFSYNEQFF. For the CDR3, the DNA is TGCGCCAGCAGCAGGACAGGGTTCTCCTACAATGAGCAGTTCTTC.